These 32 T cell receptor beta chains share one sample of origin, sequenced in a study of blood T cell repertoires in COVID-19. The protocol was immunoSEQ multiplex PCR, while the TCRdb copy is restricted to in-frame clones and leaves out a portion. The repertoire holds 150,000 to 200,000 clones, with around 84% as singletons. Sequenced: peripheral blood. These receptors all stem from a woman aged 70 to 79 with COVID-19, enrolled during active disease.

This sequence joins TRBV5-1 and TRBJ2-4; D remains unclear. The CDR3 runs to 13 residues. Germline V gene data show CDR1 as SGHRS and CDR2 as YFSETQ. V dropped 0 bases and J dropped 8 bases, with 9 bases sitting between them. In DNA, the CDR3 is TGCGCCAGCAGCTTGGACGGTTTAGACATTCAGTACTTC. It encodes CASSLDGLDIQYF.

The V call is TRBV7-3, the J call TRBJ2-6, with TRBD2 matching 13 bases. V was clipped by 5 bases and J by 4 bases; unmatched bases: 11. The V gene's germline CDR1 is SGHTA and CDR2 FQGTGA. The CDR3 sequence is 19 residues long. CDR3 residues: CASSPRTSGGIVGANVLTF. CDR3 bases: TGTGCCAGCAGCCCCCGGACTAGCGGGGGCATTGTCGGGGCCAACGTCCTGACTTTC.

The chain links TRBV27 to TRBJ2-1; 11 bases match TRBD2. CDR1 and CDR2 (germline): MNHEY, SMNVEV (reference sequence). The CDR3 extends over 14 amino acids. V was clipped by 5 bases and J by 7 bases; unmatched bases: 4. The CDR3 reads CASSPWTSGNEQFF. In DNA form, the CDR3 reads TGTGCCAGCAGTCCCTGGACTAGCGGGAATGAGCAGTTCTTC.

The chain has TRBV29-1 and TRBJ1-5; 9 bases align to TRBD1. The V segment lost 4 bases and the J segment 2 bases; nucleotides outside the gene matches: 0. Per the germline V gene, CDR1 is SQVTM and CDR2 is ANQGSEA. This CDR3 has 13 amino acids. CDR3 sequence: CSVGQGGNQPQHF. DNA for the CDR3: TGCAGCGTTGGACAGGGGGGCAATCAGCCCCAGCATTTT.

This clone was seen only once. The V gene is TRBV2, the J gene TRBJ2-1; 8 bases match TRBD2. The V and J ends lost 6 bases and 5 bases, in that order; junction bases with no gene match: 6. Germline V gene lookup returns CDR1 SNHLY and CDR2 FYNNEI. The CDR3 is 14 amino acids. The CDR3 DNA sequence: TGTGCCAGCAGGGGGACTAGGAACAACAATGAGCAGTTCTTC. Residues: CASRGTRNNNEQFF. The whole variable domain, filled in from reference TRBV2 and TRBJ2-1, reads EPEVTQTPSHQVTQMGQEVILRCVPISNHLYFYWYRQILGQKVEFLVSFYNNEISEKSEIFDDQFSVERPDGSNFTLKIRSTKLEDSAMYFCASRGTRNNNEQFFGPGTRLTVL.

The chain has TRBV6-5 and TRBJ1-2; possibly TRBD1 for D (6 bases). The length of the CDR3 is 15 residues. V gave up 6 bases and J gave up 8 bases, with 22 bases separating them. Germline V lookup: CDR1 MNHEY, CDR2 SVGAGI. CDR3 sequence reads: CASRDPGHGTEGYTF. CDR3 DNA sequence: TGTGCCAGCAGGGATCCGGGACATGGGACGGAGGGCTACACCTTC.

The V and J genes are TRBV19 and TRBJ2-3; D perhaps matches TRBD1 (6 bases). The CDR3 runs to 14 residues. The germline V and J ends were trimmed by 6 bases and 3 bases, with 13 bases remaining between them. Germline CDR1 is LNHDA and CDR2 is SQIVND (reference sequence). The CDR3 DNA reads TGTGCCAGTAGGTCGACAGGAACTACAGATACGCAGTATTTT. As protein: CASRSTGTTDTQYF. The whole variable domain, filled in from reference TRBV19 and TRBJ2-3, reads DGGITQSPKYLFRKEGQNVTLSCEQNLNHDAMYWYRQDPGQGLRLIYYSQIVNDFQKGDIAEGYSVSREKKESFPLTVTSAQKNPTAFYLCASRSTGTTDTQYFGPGTRLTVL.

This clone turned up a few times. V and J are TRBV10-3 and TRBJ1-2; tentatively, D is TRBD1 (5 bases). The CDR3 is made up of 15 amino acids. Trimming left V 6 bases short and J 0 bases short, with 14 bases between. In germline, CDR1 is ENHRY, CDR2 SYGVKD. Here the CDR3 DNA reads TGTGCCATCAGGGCGTTCGACAGTTCTAACTATGGCTACACCTTC. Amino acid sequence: CAIRAFDSSNYGYTF.

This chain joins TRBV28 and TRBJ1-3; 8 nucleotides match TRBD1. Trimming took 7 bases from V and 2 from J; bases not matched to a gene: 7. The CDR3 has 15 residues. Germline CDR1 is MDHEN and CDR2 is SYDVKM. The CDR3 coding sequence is TGTGCCAGCATGATCGCGACAGGGGCTGGAAACACCATATATTTT. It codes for CASMIATGAGNTIYF.

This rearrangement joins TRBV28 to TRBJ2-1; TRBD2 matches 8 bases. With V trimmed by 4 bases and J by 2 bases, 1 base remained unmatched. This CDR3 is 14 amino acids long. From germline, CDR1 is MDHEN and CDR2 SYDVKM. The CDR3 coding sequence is TGTGCCAGCAGTTCGGGAGGGACCTACAATGAGCAGTTCTTC. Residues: CASSSGGTYNEQFF.

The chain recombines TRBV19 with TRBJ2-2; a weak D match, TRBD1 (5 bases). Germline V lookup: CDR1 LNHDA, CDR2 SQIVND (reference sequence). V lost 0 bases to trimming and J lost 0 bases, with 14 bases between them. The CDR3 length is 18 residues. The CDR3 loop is CASSIDWADMANTGELFF. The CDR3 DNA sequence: TGTGCCAGTAGTATAGACTGGGCGGACATGGCGAACACCGGGGAGCTGTTTTTT.

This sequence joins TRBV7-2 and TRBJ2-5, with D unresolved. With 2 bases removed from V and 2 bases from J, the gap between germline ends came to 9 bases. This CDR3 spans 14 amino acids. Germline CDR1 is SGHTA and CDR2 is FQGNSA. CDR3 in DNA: TGTGCCAGCAGCTTACGTGGCCAGCAAGAGACCCAGTACTTC. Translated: CASSLRGQQETQYF.

The CDR3 sequence is CASSQTANEKLFF. The CDR3 DNA reads TGTGCCAGCAGCCAGACAGCTAATGAAAAACTGTTTTTT. V gene TRBV6-5 combines with J gene TRBJ1-4; possible D gene TRBD1, 5 bases. Trimming stripped 6 bases from V and 3 bases from J, with 8 bases between. There are 13 residues in the CDR3. Germline V gene lookup returns CDR1 MNHEY and CDR2 SVGAGI.

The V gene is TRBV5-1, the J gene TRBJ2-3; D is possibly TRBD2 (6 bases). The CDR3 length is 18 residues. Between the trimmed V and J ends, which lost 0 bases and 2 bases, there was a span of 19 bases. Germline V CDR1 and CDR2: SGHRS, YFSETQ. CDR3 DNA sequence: TGCGCCAGCAGCTTGGAGGGGAGGCAAGCCCTTCTCACAGATACGCAGTATTTT. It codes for CASSLEGRQALLTDTQYF.

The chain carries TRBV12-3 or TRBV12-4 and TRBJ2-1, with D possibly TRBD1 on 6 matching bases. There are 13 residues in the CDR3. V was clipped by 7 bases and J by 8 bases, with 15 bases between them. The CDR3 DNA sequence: TGTGCCAGCAACAAACAGGGAAACGATGAGCAGTTCTTC. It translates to CASNKQGNDEQFF.

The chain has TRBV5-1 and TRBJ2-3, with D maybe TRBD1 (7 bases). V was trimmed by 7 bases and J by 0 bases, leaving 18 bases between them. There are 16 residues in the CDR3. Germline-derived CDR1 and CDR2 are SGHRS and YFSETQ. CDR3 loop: CASQLSTGRSTDTQYF. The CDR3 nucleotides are TGCGCCAGCCAGCTATCGACAGGGAGGAGCACAGATACGCAGTATTTT. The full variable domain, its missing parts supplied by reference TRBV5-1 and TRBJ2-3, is KAGVTQTPRYLIKTRGQQVTLSCSPISGHRSVSWYQQTPGQGLQFLFEYFSETQRNKGNFPGRFSGRQFSNSRSEMNVSTLELGDSALYLCASQLSTGRSTDTQYFGPGTRLTVL.

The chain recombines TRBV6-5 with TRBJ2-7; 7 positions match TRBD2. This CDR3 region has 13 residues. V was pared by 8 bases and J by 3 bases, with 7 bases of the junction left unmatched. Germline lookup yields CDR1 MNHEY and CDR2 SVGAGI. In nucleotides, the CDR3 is TGTGCCAGCTTTCCCCAGCGGGGCTACGAGCAGTACTTC. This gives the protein CASFPQRGYEQYF.

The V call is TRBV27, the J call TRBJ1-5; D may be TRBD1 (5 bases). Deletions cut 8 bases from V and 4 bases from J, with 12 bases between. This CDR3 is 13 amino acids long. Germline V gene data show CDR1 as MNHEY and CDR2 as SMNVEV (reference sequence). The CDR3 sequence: CASRRQINQPQHF. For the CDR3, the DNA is TGTGCCAGCCGGAGACAGATTAATCAGCCCCAGCATTTT.

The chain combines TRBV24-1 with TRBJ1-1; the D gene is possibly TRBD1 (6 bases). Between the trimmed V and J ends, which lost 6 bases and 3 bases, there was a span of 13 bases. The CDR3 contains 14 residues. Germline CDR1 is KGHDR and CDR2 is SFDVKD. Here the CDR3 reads CATSKTGVYTEAFF. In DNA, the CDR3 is TGTGCCACCAGTAAGACAGGCGTATACACTGAAGCTTTCTTT.

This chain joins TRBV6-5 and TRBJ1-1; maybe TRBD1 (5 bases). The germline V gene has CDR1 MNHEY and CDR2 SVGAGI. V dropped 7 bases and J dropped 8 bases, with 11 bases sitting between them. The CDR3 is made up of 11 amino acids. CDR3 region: CASKNAGEAFF. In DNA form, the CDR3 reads TGTGCCAGCAAAAACGCAGGGGAAGCTTTCTTT.

The CDR3: CASSFGYSPLHF. The CDR3 DNA reads as TGTGCCAGCAGTTTCGGGTATTCACCCCTCCACTTT. The rearrangement uses TRBV6-5 and TRBJ1-6; no clear D gene. The V and J ends lost 4 bases and 8 bases respectively, with 6 bases between them. The CDR3 is 12 amino acids. CDR1 is MNHEY, CDR2 SVGAGI, per germline.

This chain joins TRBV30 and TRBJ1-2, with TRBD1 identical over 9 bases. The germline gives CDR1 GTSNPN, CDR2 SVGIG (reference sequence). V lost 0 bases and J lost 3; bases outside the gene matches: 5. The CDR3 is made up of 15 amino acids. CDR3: CAWSVLGTGHYGYTF. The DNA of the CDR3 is TGTGCCTGGAGTGTACTCGGGACAGGGCACTATGGCTACACCTTC.

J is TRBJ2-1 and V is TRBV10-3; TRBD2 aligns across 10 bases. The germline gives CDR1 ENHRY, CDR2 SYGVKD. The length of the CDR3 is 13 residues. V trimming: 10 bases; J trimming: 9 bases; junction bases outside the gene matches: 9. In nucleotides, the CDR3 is TGTGCCACTCGATCAGCGGGGGGGGCTGAGCAGTTCTTC. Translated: CATRSAGGAEQFF.

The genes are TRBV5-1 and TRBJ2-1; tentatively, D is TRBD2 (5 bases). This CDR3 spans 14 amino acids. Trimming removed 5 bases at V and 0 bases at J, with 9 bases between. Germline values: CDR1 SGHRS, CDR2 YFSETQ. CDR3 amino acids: CASRDGSSYNEQFF. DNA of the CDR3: TGCGCCAGCAGGGATGGGAGCTCCTACAATGAGCAGTTCTTC.

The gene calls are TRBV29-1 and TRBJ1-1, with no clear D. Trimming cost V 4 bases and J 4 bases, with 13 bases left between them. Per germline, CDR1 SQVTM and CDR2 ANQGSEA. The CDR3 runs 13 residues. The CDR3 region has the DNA TGCAGCGTTGGTCCAACAGTATTCACTGAAGCTTTCTTT. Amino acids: CSVGPTVFTEAFF.

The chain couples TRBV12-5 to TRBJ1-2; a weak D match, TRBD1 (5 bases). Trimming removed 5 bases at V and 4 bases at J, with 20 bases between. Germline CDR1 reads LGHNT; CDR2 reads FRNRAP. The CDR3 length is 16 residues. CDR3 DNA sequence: TGTGCTAGTGGTCCCCTCTTGGGGGATAGCGGCTATGGCTACACCTTC. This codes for CASGPLLGDSGYGYTF.

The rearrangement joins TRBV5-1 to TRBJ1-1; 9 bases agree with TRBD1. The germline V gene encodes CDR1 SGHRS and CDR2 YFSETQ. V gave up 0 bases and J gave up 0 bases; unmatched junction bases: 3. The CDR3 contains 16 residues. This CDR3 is CASSLEDRGLNTEAFF. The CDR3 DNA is TGCGCCAGCAGCTTGGAGGACAGGGGATTGAACACTGAAGCTTTCTTT.

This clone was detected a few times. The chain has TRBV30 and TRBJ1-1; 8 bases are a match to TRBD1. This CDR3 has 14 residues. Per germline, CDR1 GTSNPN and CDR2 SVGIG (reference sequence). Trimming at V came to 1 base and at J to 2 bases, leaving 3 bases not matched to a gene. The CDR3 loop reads CAWSGDRKNTEAFF. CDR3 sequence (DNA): TGTGCCTGGAGTGGGGACAGGAAAAACACTGAAGCTTTCTTT.

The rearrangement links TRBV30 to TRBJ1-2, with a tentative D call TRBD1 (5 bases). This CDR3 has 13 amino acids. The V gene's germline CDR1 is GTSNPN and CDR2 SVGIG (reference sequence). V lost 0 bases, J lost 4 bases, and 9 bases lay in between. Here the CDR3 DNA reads TGTGCCTGGAGTGTACGGGGGATCTATGGCTACACCTTC. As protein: CAWSVRGIYGYTF.

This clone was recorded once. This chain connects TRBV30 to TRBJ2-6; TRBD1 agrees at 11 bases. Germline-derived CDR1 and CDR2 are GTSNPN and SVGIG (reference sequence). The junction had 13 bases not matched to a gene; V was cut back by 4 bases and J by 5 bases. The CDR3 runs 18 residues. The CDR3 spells CAWTPSGQGVMRANVLTF. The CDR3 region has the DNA TGTGCCTGGACTCCGTCGGGACAGGGGGTCATGAGGGCCAACGTCCTGACTTTC.

The CDR3 region has the DNA TGTGCCAGCAGTTACATATTGAACACTGAAGCTTTCTTT. It translates to CASSYILNTEAFF. The chain joins TRBV12-3 or TRBV12-4 to TRBJ1-1; no clear D. CDR3 length: 13 amino acids. Trimming left V 4 bases short and J 0 bases short, with 6 bases between.

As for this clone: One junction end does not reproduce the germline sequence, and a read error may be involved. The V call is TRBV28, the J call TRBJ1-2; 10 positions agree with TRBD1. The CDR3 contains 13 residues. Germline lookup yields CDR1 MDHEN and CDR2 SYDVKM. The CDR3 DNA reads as TGTGTCAGCAGGAGGACAGGGGGGGATGGCTACACCTTC. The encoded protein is CVSRRTGGDGYTF.